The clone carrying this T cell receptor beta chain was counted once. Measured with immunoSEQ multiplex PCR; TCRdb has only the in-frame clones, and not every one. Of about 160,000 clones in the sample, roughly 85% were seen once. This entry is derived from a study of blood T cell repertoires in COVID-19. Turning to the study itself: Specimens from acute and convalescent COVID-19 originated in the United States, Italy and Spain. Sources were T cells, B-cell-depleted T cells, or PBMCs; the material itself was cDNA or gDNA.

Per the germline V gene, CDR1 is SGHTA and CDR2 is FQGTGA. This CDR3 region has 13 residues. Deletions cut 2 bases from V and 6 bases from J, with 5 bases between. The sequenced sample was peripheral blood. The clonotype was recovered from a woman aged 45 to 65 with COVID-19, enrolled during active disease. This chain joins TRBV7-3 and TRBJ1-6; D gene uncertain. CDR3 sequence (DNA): TGTGCCAGCAGCTTATCGGTTAATTCACCCCTCCACTTT. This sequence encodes CASSLSVNSPLHF.